This TCR beta chain was obtained from a study of tumor-infiltrating lymphocytes in primary liver carcinoma. Findings and limits, study-wide: With p = 0.039, the top-250-clone fraction in tumors significantly exceeded that in blood.

The investigators made TCR beta cDNA from about 0.45 ug total RNA, using a constant-region primer. Three nested multiplex PCR rounds, a slightly modified ARM-PCR, produced the libraries for TCR beta. Each of the first two PCR rounds ran approximately 11 cycles with TRBV1-TRBV30 forward and C-beta reverse primers. Each CDR3 protein gets one entry after TCRdb re-called the multiplex PCR reads with MiXCR. Of 85,000 to 100,000 distinct CDR3 sequences in the sample, about 70% were seen once. The approximately 20-31 mg bulk tissue piece was not sorted before simultaneous RNA and DNA extraction. The CDR3 consists of 13 residues. CDR1 and CDR2 (germline): SEHNR, FQNEAQ (reference sequence). With regard to this clonotype: No antigen is known for it. A much larger clone is a single base away; this may be a read error.

The clonotype comes from a man aged 35 to 55 with primary liver carcinoma and hepatitis B virus infection. The V call is TRBV7-9, the J call TRBJ2-1; D not certain. Specimen: tumor-adjacent normal liver tissue. The CDR3 spells CDSTPGPYNEQFF. The CDR3 DNA sequence: TGTGACAGCACCCCCGGGCCCTACAATGAGCAGTTCTTC.